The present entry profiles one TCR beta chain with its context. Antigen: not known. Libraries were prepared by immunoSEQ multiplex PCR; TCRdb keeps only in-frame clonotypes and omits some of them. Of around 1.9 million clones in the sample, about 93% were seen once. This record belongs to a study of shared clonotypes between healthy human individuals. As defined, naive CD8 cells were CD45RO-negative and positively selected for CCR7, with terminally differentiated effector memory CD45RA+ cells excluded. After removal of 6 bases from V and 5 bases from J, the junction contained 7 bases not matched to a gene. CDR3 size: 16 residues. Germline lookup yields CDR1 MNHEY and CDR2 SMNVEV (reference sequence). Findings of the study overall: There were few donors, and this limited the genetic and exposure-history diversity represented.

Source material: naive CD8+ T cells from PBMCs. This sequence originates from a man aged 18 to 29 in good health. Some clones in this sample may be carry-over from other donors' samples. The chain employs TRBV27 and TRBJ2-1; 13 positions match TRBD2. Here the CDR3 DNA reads TGTGCCAGCAGCCCCGGGACTAGCGGGAATAACAATGAGCAGTTCTTC. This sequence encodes CASSPGTSGNNNEQFF.